The TCR beta chain under discussion was sequenced for a study of blood T cells in healthy people across ages. Overall study findings and caveats: The study could not conclusively compare naive and antigen-experienced cells, given its unsorted PBMCs. Comparison with aged donors showed that long-lived donors had more naive CD4+ cells and higher diversity.

Of note for this clonotype: Its cognate antigen is unknown.

Alongside a J-beta primer mix, a sample-barcoded 5' primer served in a second PCR lasting roughly 6 to 11 cycles. TCRdb ran MiXCR on the 5' RACE reads and lists one entry per CDR3 protein. The sample carries 1,300,000 or so distinct CDR3 sequences, approximately 59% recorded once. Sequencing used blood. The TCR was taken from a man between 18 and 29 years old in good health.

Written as DNA, the CDR3 is TGTGCCATCACTGCAGGGAACACTGAAGCTTTCTTT. The encoded protein is CAITAGNTEAFF. This rearrangement joins TRBV10-3 to TRBJ1-1; D call uncertain. The V end was cut by 7 bases, the J end by 1 base, with 7 bases between. Per the germline V gene, CDR1 is ENHRY and CDR2 is SYGVKD. The CDR3 has 12 amino acids.